These 11 T cell receptor beta chains originate from one sample sequenced in a study of early T cells in non-severe SARS-CoV-2 infection. TCRdb independently ran MiXCR on the 5' RACE reads; one entry per CDR3 protein. The table lists just under 65,000 distinct CDR3 sequences, around 10% of them singletons, with roughly 3% in the top ten. Sequencing was performed on whole blood, taken at baseline. These receptors were collected from an adult who was a healthcare worker with PCR-confirmed SARS-CoV-2 infection or an uninfected control (not recorded which).

The chain joins TRBV19 to TRBJ2-1; no reliable D call. Germline V gives CDR1 LNHDA, CDR2 SQIVND (reference sequence). The CDR3 runs 12 residues. The V and J ends lost 4 bases and 9 bases respectively, with 10 bases between them. CDR3 residues: CASSNTLLEQFF. Here the CDR3 DNA reads TGTGCCAGTAGTAACACTTTACTTGAGCAGTTCTTC. Complete variable domain (other parts from reference TRBV19 and TRBJ2-1): DGGITQSPKYLFRKEGQNVTLSCEQNLNHDAMYWYRQDPGQGLRLIYYSQIVNDFQKGDIAEGYSVSREKKESFPLTVTSAQKNPTAFYLCASSNTLLEQFFGPGTRLTVL.

This clonotype was found many times. This chain joins TRBV11-2 and TRBJ1-1, with D tentatively TRBD1 (5 bases). Trimming pared 1 base from V and 10 bases from J, leaving 19 bases between. Germline V gene sequence: CDR1 SGHAT, CDR2 FQNNGV. The CDR3 sequence is 15 residues long. CDR3 coding DNA: TGTGCCAGCAGCTTAGTTCCAACGGGGCCCTTTGGAGCTTTCTTT. This codes for CASSLVPTGPFGAFF.

This clonotype was observed a few times. The V and J genes are TRBV25-1 and TRBJ1-3; 8 bases align to TRBD1. Germline values: CDR1 MGHDK, CDR2 SYGVNS. Trimming cost V 4 bases and J 11 bases; bases outside gene matches: 19. The CDR3 spans 17 residues. The CDR3 loop is CASSAYGGQVSPPAIYF. CDR3 nucleotides: TGTGCCAGCAGTGCCTATGGGGGACAGGTTAGCCCACCGGCCATATATTTT.

The rearrangement joins TRBV14 to TRBJ2-1, with unresolved D. The V and J ends lost 2 bases and 7 bases respectively, with 6 bases between them. CDR3 length: 12 residues. Germline V gives CDR1 SGHDN, CDR2 FVKESK. CDR3 coding DNA: TGTGCCAGCAGCCAAATGAGGAATGAGCAGTTCTTC. It encodes CASSQMRNEQFF.

J is TRBJ2-2 and V is TRBV7-6; no reliable D call. The V end was cut by 5 bases, the J end by 0 bases, with 10 bases between. The germline V gene encodes CDR1 SGHVS and CDR2 FNYEAQ. This CDR3 is 15 amino acids long. The CDR3 spells CASSPLIPNTGELFF. The CDR3 bases are TGTGCCAGCAGCCCCCTGATTCCGAACACCGGGGAGCTGTTTTTT. The variable domain in full, with the rest retrieved from reference TRBV7-6 and TRBJ2-2, is GAGVSQSPRYKVTKRGQDVALRCDPISGHVSLYWYRQALGQGPEFLTYFNYEAQQDKSGLPNDRFSAERPEGSISTLTIQRTEQRDSAMYRCASSPLIPNTGELFFGEGSRLTVL.

This clonotype was observed at least ten times. The rearrangement links TRBV7-9 to TRBJ1-6; D is uncertain. The CDR3 is 14 residues long. In germline, CDR1 is SEHNR, CDR2 FQNEAQ (reference sequence). Trimming removed 1 base from V and 7 bases from J, with 8 bases in between. The CDR3 DNA follows: TGTGCCAGCAGCTTAGGGGGTAACAATTCACCCCTCCACTTT. Translation: CASSLGGNNSPLHF.

Many counts were recorded for this clonotype. This chain connects TRBV12-3 or TRBV12-4 to TRBJ1-5; the match to TRBD1 covers 8 bases. Trimming removed 5 bases from V and 4 bases from J; junction bases left unmatched: 7. This CDR3 has 15 amino acids. The CDR3 DNA follows: TGTGCCAGCAGTCAGGGGGACAGGAGGAATCAGCCCCAGCATTTT. Translated: CASSQGDRRNQPQHF.

This clonotype was seen ten or more times. The V and J genes are TRBV20-1 and TRBJ2-1; no reliable D call. The CDR3 length is 13 residues. V shed 5 bases and J shed 5 bases, with 13 bases lying between them. CDR1 is DFQATT and CDR2 is SNEGSKA in the germline V gene (reference sequence). The CDR3 nucleotides read TGCAGTGCTCAAGAGGACCTTAACAATGAGCAGTTCTTC. Its protein is CSAQEDLNNEQFF.

This clonotype was counted between two and nine times. This sequence joins TRBV20-1 and TRBJ2-5; D gene uncertain. The CDR3 is made up of 13 amino acids. CDR1 is DFQATT, CDR2 SNEGSKA, per germline (reference sequence). The ends were cut back, 0 bases at V and 6 bases at J, with 11 bases in the middle. CDR3 amino acids: CSARDSWAQTQYF. The CDR3 DNA sequence: TGCAGTGCTAGAGATTCTTGGGCCCAGACCCAGTACTTC.

The rearrangement joins TRBV5-6 to TRBJ1-1; D is unresolved. Trimming removed 1 base from V and 5 bases from J, with 6 bases in between. The CDR3 has 12 residues. Germline V gene sequence: CDR1 SGHDT, CDR2 YYEEEE. The CDR3 coding sequence is TGTGCCAGCAGCTTGTTACGGACTGAAGCTTTCTTT. Its protein product is CASSLLRTEAFF.

This clonotype was seen more than once but under ten times. The rearrangement joins TRBV11-2 to TRBJ2-7; D may be TRBD2 (5 bases). CDR3 length: 11 residues. Germline CDR1 is SGHAT and CDR2 is FQNNGV. With 5 bases removed from V and 10 bases from J, the gap between germline ends came to 12 bases. In nucleotides, the CDR3 is TGTGCCAGCAGCCCCGGACCGGGACAGTACTTC. Protein sequence: CASSPGPGQYF.